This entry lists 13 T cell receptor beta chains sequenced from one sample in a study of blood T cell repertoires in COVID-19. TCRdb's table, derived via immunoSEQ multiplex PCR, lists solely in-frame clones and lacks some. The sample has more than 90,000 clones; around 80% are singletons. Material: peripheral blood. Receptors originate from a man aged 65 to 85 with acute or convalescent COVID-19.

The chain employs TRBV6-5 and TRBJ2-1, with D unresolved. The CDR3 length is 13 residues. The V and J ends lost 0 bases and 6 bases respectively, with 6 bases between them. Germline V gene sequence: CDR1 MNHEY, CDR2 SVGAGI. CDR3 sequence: CASSYSTGNEQFF. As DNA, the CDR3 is TGTGCCAGCAGTTACTCGACGGGCAATGAGCAGTTCTTC.

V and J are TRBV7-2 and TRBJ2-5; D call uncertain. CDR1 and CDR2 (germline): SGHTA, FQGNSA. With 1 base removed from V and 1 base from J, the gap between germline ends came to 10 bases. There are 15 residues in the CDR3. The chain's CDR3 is CASSLVSRSQETQYF. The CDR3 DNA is TGTGCCAGCAGCTTAGTTTCCAGGTCCCAAGAGACCCAGTACTTC.

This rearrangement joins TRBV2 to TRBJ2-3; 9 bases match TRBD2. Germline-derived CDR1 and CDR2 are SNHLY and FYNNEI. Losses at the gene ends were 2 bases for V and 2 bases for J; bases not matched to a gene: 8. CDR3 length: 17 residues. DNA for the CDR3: TGTGCCAGCAGTGAACCCCTGACTAGCGGTAACACAGATACGCAGTATTTT. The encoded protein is CASSEPLTSGNTDTQYF.

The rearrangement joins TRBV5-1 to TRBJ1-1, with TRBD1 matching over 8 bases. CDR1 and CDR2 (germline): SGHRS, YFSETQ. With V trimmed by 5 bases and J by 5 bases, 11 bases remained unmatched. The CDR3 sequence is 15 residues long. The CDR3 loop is CASSTLGQGQTEAFF. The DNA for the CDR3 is TGCGCCAGCAGTACCCTTGGACAGGGACAAACTGAAGCTTTCTTT. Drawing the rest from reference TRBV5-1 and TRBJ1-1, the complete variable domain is KAGVTQTPRYLIKTRGQQVTLSCSPISGHRSVSWYQQTPGQGLQFLFEYFSETQRNKGNFPGRFSGRQFSNSRSEMNVSTLELGDSALYLCASSTLGQGQTEAFFGQGTRLTVV.

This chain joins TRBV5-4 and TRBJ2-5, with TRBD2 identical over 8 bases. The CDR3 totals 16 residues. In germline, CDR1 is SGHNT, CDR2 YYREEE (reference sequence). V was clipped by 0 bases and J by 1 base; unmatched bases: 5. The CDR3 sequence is CASSLAPGGVQETQYF. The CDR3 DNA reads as TGTGCCAGCAGCTTGGCTCCCGGGGGGGTCCAAGAGACCCAGTACTTC.

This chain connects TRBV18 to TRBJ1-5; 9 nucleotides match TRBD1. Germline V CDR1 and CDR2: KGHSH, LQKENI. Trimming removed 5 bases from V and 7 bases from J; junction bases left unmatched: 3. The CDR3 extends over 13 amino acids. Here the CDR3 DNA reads TGTGCCAGCTCAACGGACAGGGGCCAGCCCCAGCATTTT. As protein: CASSTDRGQPQHF.

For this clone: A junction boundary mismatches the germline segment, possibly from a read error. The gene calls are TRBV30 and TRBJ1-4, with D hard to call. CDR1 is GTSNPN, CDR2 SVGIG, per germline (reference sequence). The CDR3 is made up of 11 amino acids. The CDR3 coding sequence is TGTGCTTGGAGTCGGAATGAAAAACTGTTTTTT. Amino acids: CAWSRNEKLFF.

The CDR3, as DNA: TGTGCCAGCAGCCGTTCGACTAGCGGGGCCTTGGAGCAGTACTTC. It specifies CASSRSTSGALEQYF. The V call is TRBV3-1 (or the pseudogene TRBV3-2), the J call TRBJ2-7; 11 bases are shared with TRBD2. The CDR3 is made up of 15 amino acids. Trimming cost V 4 bases and J 7 bases; bases outside gene matches: 9. The germline CDR1 and CDR2 sequences are LGHDT and YNNKEL (reference sequence).

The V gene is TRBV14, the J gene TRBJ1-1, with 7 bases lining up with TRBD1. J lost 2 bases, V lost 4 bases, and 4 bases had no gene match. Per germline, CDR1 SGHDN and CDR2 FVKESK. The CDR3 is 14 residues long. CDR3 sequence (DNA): TGTGCCAGCAGCCTCGGGACAGATAACACTGAAGCTTTCTTT. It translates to CASSLGTDNTEAFF.

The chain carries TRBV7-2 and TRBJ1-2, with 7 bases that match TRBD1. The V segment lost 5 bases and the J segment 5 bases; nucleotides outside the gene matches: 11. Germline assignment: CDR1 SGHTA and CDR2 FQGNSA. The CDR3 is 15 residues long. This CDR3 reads CASSQGGRGEYGYTF. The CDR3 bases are TGTGCCAGCAGCCAGGGAGGCAGGGGGGAGTATGGCTACACCTTC.

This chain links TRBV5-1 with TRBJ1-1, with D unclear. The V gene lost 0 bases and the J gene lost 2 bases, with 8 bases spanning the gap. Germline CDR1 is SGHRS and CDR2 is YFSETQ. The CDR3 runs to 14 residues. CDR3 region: CASSLAEGNTEAFF. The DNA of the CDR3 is TGCGCCAGCAGCTTGGCGGAGGGTAACACTGAAGCTTTCTTT.

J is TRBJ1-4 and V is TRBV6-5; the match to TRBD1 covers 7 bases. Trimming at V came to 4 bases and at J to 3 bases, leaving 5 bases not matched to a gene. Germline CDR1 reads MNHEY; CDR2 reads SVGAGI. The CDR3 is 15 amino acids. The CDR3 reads CASSSEGAANEKLFF. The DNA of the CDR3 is TGTGCCAGCAGTTCCGAGGGGGCCGCTAATGAAAAACTGTTTTTT.

The CDR3 loop is CASSLGWDRGGGYTF. As DNA, the CDR3 is TGTGCCAGCAGCTTAGGATGGGACAGGGGAGGGGGCTACACCTTC. V usage is TRBV7-2 and J usage is TRBJ1-2; 10 bases map to TRBD1. Germline lookup yields CDR1 SGHTA and CDR2 FQGNSA. The CDR3 covers 15 residues. J gave up 8 bases and V 1 base, and 7 bases lay outside the gene matches. Combining the CDR3 with reference TRBV7-2 and TRBJ1-2 gives the whole variable domain GAGVSQSPSNKVTEKGKDVELRCDPISGHTALYWYRQSLGQGLEFLIYFQGNSAPDKSGLPSDRFSAERTGGSVSTLTIQRTQQEDSAVYLCASSLGWDRGGGYTFGSGTRLTVV.